These 20 T cell receptor beta chains came from one sample sequenced in a study of blood T cell repertoires in COVID-19 (dated by TCRdb to the early 2020s). Preparation of the library involved the immunoSEQ multiplex PCR assay. TCRdb obtained this table from immuneACCESS and retained in-frame rearrangements with V and J assigned. These tables miss some clones; where compared with another copy, unresolved V genes account for less than half of the shortfall, and the remainder is unexplained. This sample gives 90,000 to 120,000 clones in total; around 82% of them show up just once. The ten largest make up roughly 4.4% of the sample. Sequenced material: peripheral blood. The origin of the receptors is a human donor in a cohort sampled during active COVID-19.

The chain joins TRBV12-3 or TRBV12-4 to TRBJ2-7, with TRBD1 identical over 9 bases. The CDR3 consists of 11 residues. V gave up 6 bases and J gave up 10 bases; unmatched junction bases: 4. CDR3 protein: CASRGGQGQYF. The CDR3 DNA sequence: TGTGCCAGCAGGGGGGGACAGGGACAGTACTTC.

The chain recombines TRBV27 with TRBJ2-3, with TRBD1 matching 9 bases. V trimming: 6 bases; J trimming: 4 bases; junction bases outside the gene matches: 8. Germline CDR1 and CDR2: MNHEY and SMNVEV (reference sequence). The CDR3 is 15 amino acids. CDR3 in amino acids: CASRGRDRAPDTQYF. The CDR3 DNA follows: TGTGCCAGCAGGGGAAGGGACAGGGCCCCAGATACGCAGTATTTT.

This clone was seen once. The V and J genes are TRBV5-8 and TRBJ2-5; 10 bases line up with TRBD1. Trimming at V came to 4 bases and at J to 6 bases, leaving 3 bases not matched to a gene. The CDR3 is 13 amino acids. CDR1 SGHTS and CDR2 YDEGEE come from the germline V gene. Written as DNA, the CDR3 is TGTGCCAGCAGCCGGGACAGGGGTCAGACCCAGTACTTC. Residues: CASSRDRGQTQYF.

The J gene is TRBJ2-7, the V gene TRBV30, with 9 bases that match TRBD1. After removal of 4 bases from V and 7 bases from J, the junction contained 8 bases not matched to a gene. The CDR3 is made up of 13 amino acids. The germline V gene encodes CDR1 GTSNPN and CDR2 SVGIG (reference sequence). CDR3 sequence reads: CAWNPGTGREQYF. The CDR3, as DNA: TGTGCCTGGAACCCCGGGACAGGGCGGGAGCAGTACTTC.

The chain has TRBV6-6 and TRBJ2-1; 13 bases match TRBD2. Germline CDR1 and CDR2: MNHNY and SVGAGI (reference sequence). The V segment lost 8 bases and the J segment 5 bases; nucleotides outside the gene matches: 6. CDR3 length equals 15 residues. The CDR3 nucleotides are TGTGCCAGCGGGGGGGGGACTAGCGGGAACAATGAGCAGTTCTTC. Protein sequence: CASGGGTSGNNEQFF.

The chain has TRBV4-3 and TRBJ1-2; TRBD1 matches 7 bases. The CDR3 consists of 15 residues. The germline CDR1 and CDR2 sequences are LGHNA and YSLEER. J lost 3 bases, V lost 3 bases, and 7 bases had no gene match. The CDR3 sequence is CASSHRTGDDYGYTF. The CDR3 nucleotides read TGCGCCAGCAGCCATCGGACAGGCGACGACTATGGCTACACCTTC.

This chain uses TRBV5-6 with TRBJ2-1; TRBD2 is a possible D gene (5 bases). This CDR3 has 15 amino acids. V was trimmed by 4 bases and J by 3 bases, leaving 14 bases between them. Germline CDR1 reads SGHDT; CDR2 reads YYEEEE. The CDR3 DNA reads TGTGCCAGCAGCGGTCTAGGGAGTCTCTACAATGAGCAGTTCTTC. Protein product: CASSGLGSLYNEQFF.

V gene TRBV27 combines with J gene TRBJ2-1, with 15 bases that match TRBD2. The length of the CDR3 is 18 residues. CDR1 is MNHEY and CDR2 is SMNVEV in the germline V gene (reference sequence). The junction had 5 bases not matched to a gene; V was cut back by 5 bases and J by 0 bases. The chain's CDR3 is CASSLRTSGRGSYNEQFF. The CDR3 DNA follows: TGTGCCAGCAGTCTCCGGACTAGCGGGAGGGGCTCCTACAATGAGCAGTTCTTC.

V usage is TRBV12-3 or TRBV12-4 and J usage is TRBJ2-7; possible D gene TRBD1, 6 bases. This CDR3 is 11 amino acids long. Trimming stripped 8 bases from V and 6 bases from J, with 11 bases between. The CDR3 loop is CASGRGGEQYV. The CDR3 DNA follows: TGTGCCAGCGGACGAGGGGGCGAGCAGTACGTC.

This chain connects TRBV5-1 to TRBJ2-5, with 15 bases identical to TRBD2. This CDR3 contains 17 residues. Germline CDR1 and CDR2: SGHRS and YFSETQ. Trimming took 1 base from V and 5 from J; bases not matched to a gene: 6. CDR3 loop: CASSLLGLAGGSETQYF. The CDR3 bases are TGCGCCAGCAGCTTGCTGGGACTAGCGGGAGGATCGGAGACCCAGTACTTC. The entire variable domain, with the rest obtained from reference TRBV5-1 and TRBJ2-5, is as follows: KAGVTQTPRYLIKTRGQQVTLSCSPISGHRSVSWYQQTPGQGLQFLFEYFSETQRNKGNFPGRFSGRQFSNSRSEMNVSTLELGDSALYLCASSLLGLAGGSETQYFGPGTRLLVL.

V and J are TRBV5-1 and TRBJ2-1, with 12 bases aligning to TRBD2. The CDR3 length is 19 residues. The germline gives CDR1 SGHRS, CDR2 YFSETQ. The V and J ends lost 1 base and 8 bases, in that order; junction bases with no gene match: 16. The CDR3 region has the DNA TGCGCCAGCAGCTTGACTCCGAGGACTAGCGGGACGCATATGGATGAGCAGTTCTTC. It translates to CASSLTPRTSGTHMDEQFF.

The V and J genes are TRBV24-1 and TRBJ2-1, with 11 bases that match TRBD2. The germline V gene has CDR1 KGHDR and CDR2 SFDVKD. The CDR3 loop spans 15 amino acids. Trimming cost V 3 bases and J 6 bases; bases outside gene matches: 3. The CDR3 spells CATSDPSGRPNEQFF. In DNA form, the CDR3 reads TGTGCCACCAGTGATCCTAGCGGGAGGCCCAATGAGCAGTTCTTC.

The chain employs TRBV11-2 and TRBJ2-5, with a weak D call TRBD2 (6 bases). V was shortened by 5 bases and J by 2 bases, with 15 bases between the two germline ends. The CDR3 loop spans 15 amino acids. Germline V gives CDR1 SGHAT, CDR2 FQNNGV. For the CDR3, the DNA is TGTGCCAGCAGCCCAAGGGAGGACGGTCAAGAGACCCAGTACTTC. Protein sequence: CASSPREDGQETQYF.

The V gene is TRBV7-2, the J gene TRBJ2-3; D is ambiguous. CDR1 and CDR2 from the germline V gene are SGHTA and FQGNSA. V lost 4 bases and J 6 bases, leaving 8 bases between the germline ends. The CDR3 loop spans 12 amino acids. The CDR3 here is CASSSIRDTQYF. The DNA for the CDR3 is TGTGCCAGCAGCTCCATTCGGGATACGCAGTATTTT.

V and J are TRBV11-1 and TRBJ1-6, with TRBD1 matching over 7 bases. Per germline, CDR1 SGHAT and CDR2 FQDESV (reference sequence). CDR3 length equals 13 residues. V trimming: 5 bases; J trimming: 11 bases; junction bases outside the gene matches: 6. The CDR3 loop reads CASSTRTGTPLHF. As DNA, the CDR3 is TGTGCCAGCAGCACAAGGACAGGCACACCCCTCCACTTT.

This clone was observed a single time. The CDR3 protein is CASSDEGATTEAFF. CDR3 DNA sequence: TGTGCCAGCAGTGATGAGGGGGCGACCACTGAAGCTTTCTTT. This sequence joins TRBV6-1 and TRBJ1-1; TRBD1 matches 7 bases. In germline, CDR1 is MNHNS, CDR2 SASEGT. The CDR3 is 14 residues long. Germline trimming cut 3 bases from V and 4 bases from J; bases unmatched to any gene: 5.

The CDR3 DNA sequence: TGTGCCAGCAGCATCGGGACAGGGGGCGAAAAACTGTTTTTT. Amino acids: CASSIGTGGEKLFF. This chain links TRBV14 with TRBJ1-4; TRBD1 matches 12 bases. The CDR3 length is 14 residues. Trimming took 5 bases from V and 8 from J; bases not matched to a gene: 3. CDR1 and CDR2 from the germline V gene are SGHDN and FVKESK.

The chain is built from TRBV18 and TRBJ2-3; TRBD2 aligns across 8 bases. CDR1 and CDR2 from the germline V gene are KGHSH and LQKENI. The V gene end was trimmed by 3 bases and the J gene end by 1 base; junction bases not matched to a gene: 6. CDR3 size: 16 residues. The CDR3 sequence: CASSPGAGAGTDTQYF. The DNA of the CDR3 is TGTGCCAGCTCACCTGGAGCGGGAGCCGGCACAGATACGCAGTATTTT.

V gene TRBV7-3 combines with J gene TRBJ1-1; unclear D gene. CDR1 is SGHTA and CDR2 is FQGTGA in the germline V gene. V lost 5 bases, J lost 0 bases, and 7 bases lay in between. The CDR3 runs to 13 residues. CDR3 in amino acids: CASSQTLNTEAFF. The DNA of the CDR3 is TGTGCCAGCAGCCAGACACTGAACACTGAAGCTTTCTTT.

The chain carries TRBV11-2 and TRBJ2-1; 9 bases agree with TRBD2. The J segment lost 4 bases and the V segment lost 1 base, leaving 11 bases of the junction unmatched. Per the germline V gene, CDR1 is SGHAT and CDR2 is FQNNGV. CDR3 length: 18 amino acids. In nucleotides, the CDR3 is TGTGCCAGCAGCTTAGTGTTGGGTCTAGCGGGATTATACAATGAGCAGTTCTTC. It translates to CASSLVLGLAGLYNEQFF.